The 20 T cell receptor beta chains presented below share a single source sample, sequenced in a study of T cell responses to AZD1222 COVID-19 vaccine (dated by TCRdb to the early 2020s). Library prep was done by the immunoSEQ multiplex PCR assay. TCRdb re-hosts the immuneACCESS table, in-frame sequences only. Its copies lack some clones; in the studies checked, an unresolved V gene accounts for under half of them, and the cause for the rest is not known. Here the sample has 100,000 to 150,000 clones; approximately 90% occur a single time. In total, the top ten clones hold 3% of the sample. This specimen's time point label, interpreted: about 28 days (+/-7) after the second vaccine dose. Sequenced here: peripheral blood, sampled 28 days after the second AZD1222 dose. The receptor set was obtained from an adult who received the AZD1222 COVID-19 vaccine.

The chain recombines TRBV19 with TRBJ1-6; a possible D gene is TRBD1 (5 bases). Between the trimmed V and J ends, which lost 2 bases and 9 bases, there was a span of 11 bases. Germline-derived CDR1 and CDR2 are LNHDA and SQIVND (reference sequence). The CDR3 length is 14 residues. The CDR3 region has the DNA TGTGCCAGTAGTATATACCCCGGGGGTTCACCCCTCCACTTT. This gives the protein CASSIYPGGSPLHF.

The table lists this clone with a few counts. The chain couples TRBV19 to TRBJ1-2, with 7 bases matching TRBD1. With V trimmed by 8 bases and J by 8 bases, 14 bases remained unmatched. CDR1 is LNHDA, CDR2 SQIVND, per germline (reference sequence). The CDR3 is 14 amino acids. The CDR3 loop is CASAWDRRSVGYTF. CDR3 in DNA: TGTGCCAGTGCCTGGGACAGACGTTCGGTAGGCTACACCTTC.

The CDR3: CASSVSLNYGYTF. CDR3 in DNA: TGTGCCAGCAGTGTCTCCCTTAACTATGGCTACACCTTC. V usage is TRBV2 and J usage is TRBJ1-2; D gene unclear. Germline V gives CDR1 SNHLY, CDR2 FYNNEI. The CDR3 has 13 amino acids. V was pared by 4 bases and J by 1 base, with 7 bases between. Complete variable domain (other parts from reference TRBV2 and TRBJ1-2): EPEVTQTPSHQVTQMGQEVILRCVPISNHLYFYWYRQILGQKVEFLVSFYNNEISEKSEIFDDQFSVERPDGSNFTLKIRSTKLEDSAMYFCASSVSLNYGYTFGSGTRLTVV.

The chain employs TRBV12-3 or TRBV12-4 and TRBJ1-2; D unresolved. V was cut by 2 bases and J by 8 bases, with 9 bases left in between. CDR3 length: 12 residues. CDR3 loop: CASSLSGVGYTF. The CDR3 DNA sequence: TGTGCCAGCAGTTTATCCGGCGTCGGCTACACCTTC.

The chain couples TRBV10-1 to TRBJ2-3; 9 bases agree with TRBD2. This CDR3 region has 16 residues. J lost 5 bases, V lost 0 bases, and 6 bases had no gene match. Per germline, CDR1 WNHNN and CDR2 SYGVQD (reference sequence). This CDR3 is CASSESIGGGGDTQYF. As DNA, the CDR3 is TGCGCCAGCAGTGAGTCGATCGGCGGGGGGGGAGATACGCAGTATTTT.

The chain combines TRBV6-5 with TRBJ2-1, with D perhaps TRBD2 (5 bases). Germline V lookup: CDR1 MNHEY, CDR2 SVGAGI. Trimming stripped 6 bases from V and 7 bases from J, with 16 bases between. This CDR3 has 14 residues. The DNA for the CDR3 is TGTGCCAGCAGCCCGCTTGGCGGGCCTAATGAGCAGTTCTTC. Protein sequence: CASSPLGGPNEQFF.

J is TRBJ1-1 and V is TRBV6-5; TRBD1 might be the D (5 bases). The V end lost 8 bases, the J end lost 6 bases, and 19 bases lay between the germline ends. The CDR3 sequence is 14 residues long. Germline CDR1 and CDR2: MNHEY and SVGAGI. CDR3 in amino acids: CASGPRGLGPEAFF. The CDR3 bases are TGTGCCAGCGGTCCACGTGGTTTGGGACCTGAAGCTTTCTTT.

This rearrangement joins TRBV7-9 to TRBJ2-5; D unclear. The germline V and J ends were trimmed by 3 bases and 5 bases, with 13 bases remaining between them. This CDR3 has 14 amino acids. CDR1 SEHNR and CDR2 FQNEAQ come from the germline V gene (reference sequence). The CDR3 DNA sequence: TGTGCCAGCAGCTTGGCCGGGTTCGTCGAGACCCAGTACTTC. Amino acids: CASSLAGFVETQYF.

The V and J genes are TRBV11-3 and TRBJ1-6, with TRBD1 matching 7 bases. Germline CDR1 reads SGHNT; CDR2 reads YENEEA. J lost 6 bases, V lost 5 bases, and 4 bases had no gene match. This CDR3 spans 14 amino acids. The CDR3 loop reads CASSPGGLNSPLHF. The DNA of the CDR3 is TGTGCCAGCAGCCCAGGGGGACTTAATTCACCCCTCCACTTT.

The V and J genes are TRBV9 and TRBJ2-7; 9 bases align to TRBD1. CDR1 is SGDLS, CDR2 YYNGEE, per germline. There are 15 residues in the CDR3. V lost 4 bases, J lost 6 bases, and 11 bases stayed unmatched. The CDR3 spells CASSKSGQGRVEQYF. The DNA for the CDR3 is TGTGCCAGCAGCAAGTCGGGACAGGGTAGGGTCGAGCAGTACTTC.

The V gene is TRBV4-2, the J gene TRBJ2-1; D ambiguous. The CDR3 spans 16 residues. Trimming removed 1 base from V and 6 bases from J, with 16 bases in between. Germline V gene sequence: CDR1 LGHNA, CDR2 YNFKEQ. The CDR3 region is CASSQGSSPTSNEQFF. The CDR3 bases are TGTGCCAGCAGCCAAGGGTCCTCTCCTACCTCCAATGAGCAGTTCTTC.

The chain couples TRBV5-1 to TRBJ2-5; the match to TRBD1 covers 9 bases. This CDR3 contains 16 residues. CDR1 is SGHRS, CDR2 YFSETQ, per germline. V lost 9 bases, J lost 3 bases, and 15 bases stayed unmatched. CDR3 coding DNA: TGCGCCACCGCCCCTTTACCGGGACAGGGTAAAGAGACCCAGTACTTC. Translated, it gives CATAPLPGQGKETQYF. Filled out from reference TRBV5-1 and TRBJ2-5, the complete variable domain reads KAGVTQTPRYLIKTRGQQVTLSCSPISGHRSVSWYQQTPGQGLQFLFEYFSETQRNKGNFPGRFSGRQFSNSRSEMNVSTLELGDSALYLCATAPLPGQGKETQYFGPGTRLLVL.

V usage is TRBV28 and J usage is TRBJ2-4; perhaps TRBD1 as D (7 bases). Trimming left V 7 bases short and J 4 bases short, with 23 bases between. Germline values: CDR1 MDHEN, CDR2 SYDVKM. This CDR3 contains 17 residues. The CDR3 DNA follows: TGTGCCAGCACCCGCGGCAGGGGGGCAAAGGGTAAAAACATTCAGTACTTC. As protein: CASTRGRGAKGKNIQYF. The full variable domain, with the rest looked up from reference TRBV28 and TRBJ2-4, is DVKVTQSSRYLVKRTGEKVFLECVQDMDHENMFWYRQDPGLGLRLIYFSYDVKMKEKGDIPEGYSVSREKKERFSLILESASTNQTSMYLCASTRGRGAKGKNIQYFGAGTRLSVL.

The V and J genes are TRBV19 and TRBJ1-2, with TRBD1 as a possible D gene (5 bases). The germline V gene has CDR1 LNHDA and CDR2 SQIVND (reference sequence). The CDR3 loop spans 13 amino acids. Trimming shortened V by 8 bases and J by 0 bases, and 10 bases separated the two germline ends. CDR3 nucleotide sequence: TGTGCCAGTCGGAAGGGGTCTAACTATGGCTACACCTTC. Translation gives CASRKGSNYGYTF.

The chain joins TRBV4-3 to TRBJ2-7; tentatively, D is TRBD1 (5 bases). This CDR3 contains 14 residues. Germline assignment: CDR1 LGHNA and CDR2 YSLEER. V lost 3 bases to trimming and J lost 4 bases, with 13 bases between them. CDR3 loop: CASSQASRGYEQYF. The CDR3 DNA reads as TGCGCCAGCAGCCAGGCTTCAAGGGGTTACGAGCAGTACTTC.

The chain is built from TRBV7-2 and TRBJ1-3; TRBD1 agrees at 7 bases. V lost 1 base, J lost 3 bases, and 0 bases stayed unmatched. Germline values: CDR1 SGHTA, CDR2 FQGNSA. This CDR3 is 14 amino acids long. The CDR3 nucleotides read TGTGCCAGCAGCTTAGACAGGGGTGGAAACACCATATATTTT. Its protein product is CASSLDRGGNTIYF.

This clone has a handful of counts. V is TRBV29-1 and J is TRBJ2-7; TRBD2 matches 7 bases. This CDR3 is built from 13 residues. Germline V CDR1 and CDR2: SQVTM, ANQGSEA. J lost 5 bases, V lost 7 bases, and 11 bases had no gene match. The chain's CDR3 is CSASKRGDHEQYF. The CDR3 DNA reads TGCAGCGCCAGCAAGCGGGGCGACCACGAGCAGTACTTC.

J is TRBJ2-5 and V is TRBV3-1 (or the pseudogene TRBV3-2); D tentatively fits TRBD1 or TRBD2 (6 bases each). This CDR3 is 15 amino acids long. Germline assignment: CDR1 LGHDT and CDR2 YNNKEL (reference sequence). V lost 0 bases, J lost 5 bases, and 13 bases lay in between. This CDR3 reads CASSQEVRGRETQYF. The CDR3 bases are TGTGCCAGCAGCCAAGAAGTCCGGGGGCGGGAGACCCAGTACTTC.

The gene calls are TRBV4-1 and TRBJ1-2; D unresolved. Germline V gives CDR1 MGHRA, CDR2 YSYEKL. This CDR3 is 15 amino acids long. Trimming took off 3 bases at V and 3 bases at J, with 14 bases between the two ends. This CDR3 is CASSHLEGGDYGYTF. The DNA for the CDR3 is TGCGCCAGCAGCCACTTGGAAGGAGGAGACTATGGCTACACCTTC.

The chain has TRBV9 and TRBJ1-3, with 7 nucleotides matching TRBD1. The CDR3 is made up of 17 amino acids. CDR1 SGDLS and CDR2 YYNGEE come from the germline V gene. J was trimmed by 0 bases and V by 0 bases; bases with no gene match: 6. The CDR3 loop reads CASSVGGQASSGNTIYF. The DNA of the CDR3 is TGTGCCAGCAGCGTAGGTGGACAGGCGAGCTCTGGAAACACCATATATTTT.